This passage covers 9 T cell receptor beta chains from one sample sequenced in a study of blood T cell repertoires in COVID-19. Generated by immunoSEQ multiplex PCR, the TCRdb table keeps only in-frame clones and is missing some. Of about 260,000 clones listed, roughly nine tenths were seen once; the top ten hold roughly 2.3%. Sequences were obtained from PBMCs or T cells enriched from blood (not recorded which). Receptor source: a woman between 18 and 30 years old who had recovered from COVID-19.

The chain carries TRBV19 and TRBJ1-1; TRBD1 agrees at 9 bases. The V segment lost 8 bases and the J segment 3 bases; nucleotides outside the gene matches: 4. Germline V gene data show CDR1 as LNHDA and CDR2 as SQIVND (reference sequence). This CDR3 is 13 amino acids long. CDR3 DNA: TGTGCCAGTCGGACAGGGGAGGACACTGAAGCTTTCTTT. Translation gives CASRTGEDTEAFF.

This clone was picked up one time. The chain is built from TRBV5-1 and TRBJ2-5; no reliable D call. This CDR3 contains 14 residues. V dropped 2 bases and J dropped 2 bases, with 10 bases sitting between them. Germline V CDR1 and CDR2: SGHRS, YFSETQ. The CDR3 region is CASSFIETQETQYF. CDR3 DNA: TGCGCCAGCAGCTTCATAGAGACACAAGAGACCCAGTACTTC.

V is TRBV15 and J is TRBJ1-2; 9 positions agree with TRBD1. V lost 0 bases, J lost 1 base, and 3 bases stayed unmatched. CDR1 is LNHNV, CDR2 YYDKDF, per germline (reference sequence). The length of the CDR3 is 16 residues. The CDR3 is CATSRDGTGINYGYTF. CDR3 in DNA: TGTGCCACCAGCAGAGACGGGACAGGGATTAACTATGGCTACACCTTC.

The chain employs TRBV3-1 (or the pseudogene TRBV3-2) and TRBJ1-1; the D gene is possibly TRBD1 (6 bases). The germline V gene encodes CDR1 LGHDT and CDR2 YNNKEL (reference sequence). V gave up 1 base and J gave up 0 bases, with 9 bases separating them. The CDR3 runs 15 residues. Here the CDR3 reads CASSQGRGLNTEAFF. In DNA form, the CDR3 reads TGTGCCAGCAGCCAAGGCAGGGGATTGAACACTGAAGCTTTCTTT.

The chain couples TRBV3-1 (or the pseudogene TRBV3-2) to TRBJ1-1; weak D call: TRBD1 (5 bases). V was cut by 4 bases and J by 0 bases, with 9 bases left in between. This CDR3 is built from 14 residues. Germline CDR1 and CDR2: LGHDT and YNNKEL (reference sequence). CDR3 sequence: CASSLRALNTEAFF. In DNA, the CDR3 is TGTGCCAGCAGCCTCAGGGCTCTGAACACTGAAGCTTTCTTT.

The chain links TRBV14 to TRBJ1-6; 7 nucleotides match TRBD1. This CDR3 contains 15 residues. The V gene's germline CDR1 is SGHDN and CDR2 FVKESK. V gave up 5 bases and J gave up 3 bases; unmatched junction bases: 4. DNA for the CDR3: TGTGCCAGCAGCTACCGACAGGGCTATAATTCACCCCTCCACTTT. It translates to CASSYRQGYNSPLHF. Using reference TRBV14 and TRBJ1-6 for the parts outside the CDR3, the full variable domain is EAGVTQFPSHSVIEKGQTVTLRCDPISGHDNLYWYRRVMGKEIKFLLHFVKESKQDESGMPNNRFLAERTGGTYSTLKVQPAELEDSGVYFCASSYRQGYNSPLHFGNGTRLTVT.

The CDR3 DNA sequence: TGCGCCAGCAGCCAGGGGACTAGCGGGGGCCAAGTAGGCACAGATACGCAGTATTTT. The encoded protein is CASSQGTSGGQVGTDTQYF. The chain joins TRBV4-1 to TRBJ2-3; 14 bases align to TRBD2. V trimming: 3 bases; J trimming: 1 base; junction bases outside the gene matches: 9. Per the germline V gene, CDR1 is MGHRA and CDR2 is YSYEKL. The CDR3 has 19 residues.

This CDR3 reads CANRDRGPGELFF. The CDR3 DNA sequence: TGTGCCAACCGGGACAGGGGGCCCGGGGAGCTGTTTTTT. The V and J genes are TRBV7-2 and TRBJ2-2, with 12 bases matching TRBD1. With 10 bases clipped from V and 6 bases from J, the junction kept 3 bases outside the gene matches. Germline CDR1 and CDR2: SGHTA and FQGNSA. This CDR3 comprises 13 residues.

This CDR3 is CASSPRGQAGPDTQYF. The CDR3 coding sequence is TGCGCCAGCAGCCCAAGAGGGCAGGCGGGGCCAGATACGCAGTATTTT. The chain links TRBV4-1 to TRBJ2-3; D possibly corresponds to TRBD2 (6 bases). Germline values: CDR1 MGHRA, CDR2 YSYEKL. V gave up 4 bases and J gave up 4 bases, with 18 bases separating them. The CDR3 has 16 amino acids.